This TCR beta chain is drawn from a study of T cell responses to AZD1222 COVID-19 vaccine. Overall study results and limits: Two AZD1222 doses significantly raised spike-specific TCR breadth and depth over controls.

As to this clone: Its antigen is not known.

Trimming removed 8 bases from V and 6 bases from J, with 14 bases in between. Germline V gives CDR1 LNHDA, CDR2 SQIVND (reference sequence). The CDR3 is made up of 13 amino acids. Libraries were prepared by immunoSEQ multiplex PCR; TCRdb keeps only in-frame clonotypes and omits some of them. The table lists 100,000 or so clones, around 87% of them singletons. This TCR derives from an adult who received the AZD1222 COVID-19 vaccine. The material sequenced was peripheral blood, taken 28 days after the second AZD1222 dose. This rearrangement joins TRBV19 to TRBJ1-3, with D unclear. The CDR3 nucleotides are TGTGCCAGTCAATCGAGGGCGGAAAACACCATATATTTT. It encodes CASQSRAENTIYF.